The next 18 T cell receptor beta chains were all read from a single sample in a study of regulatory T cells in long-lasting Graves disease. Indicated time point: newly diagnosed GD, antithyroid drugs for less than 3 months. From RNA extracted from PBMCs, the TCR library was made. For TCR beta, libraries came from iRepertoire HTBI primers and Arm-PCR of CDR3 regions. TCRdb re-called the multiplex PCR reads with MiXCR, one entry per CDR3 protein. The data show roughly 420,000 distinct CDR3 sequences, with roughly 15% seen just once and around 10% held by the top ten. The same sample was also used in a study of T cells in Graves' hyperthyroidism and ophthalmopathy.

The sequenced sample was peripheral blood mononuclear cells (PBMCs), obtained at new diagnosis, from a patient treated with antithyroid drugs. Receptors originate from a woman aged 25 to 39 with Graves disease.

Notes on this clonotype: Relative to the germline gene, one junction end is altered; a read error may explain this. CDR3 DNA sequence: TGTGCCAGCAGTTTTTACGTGCAGTACTTC. This encodes CASSFYVQYF. The chain uses TRBV5-5 and TRBJ2-7; no firm D call. This CDR3 is built from 10 residues. The V gene's germline CDR1 is SGHKS and CDR2 YYEKEE (reference sequence).

This clonotype was seen many times. The chain carries TRBV3-1 and TRBJ2-2; no clear D. The CDR3 length is 15 residues. Germline V gene data show CDR1 as LGHDT and CDR2 as YNNKEL (reference sequence). Trimming pared 1 base from V and 0 bases from J, leaving 6 bases between. The CDR3 bases are TGTGCCAGCAGCCAAGGGCACGCGAACACCGGGGAGCTGTTTTTT. The encoded protein is CASSQGHANTGELFF. The complete variable domain, with remaining parts taken from reference TRBV3-1 and TRBJ2-2, reads DTAVSQTPKYLVTQMGNDKSIKCEQNLGHDTMYWYKQDSKKFLKIMFSYNNKELIINETVPNRFSPKSPDKAHLNLHINSLELGDSAVYFCASSQGHANTGELFFGEGSRLTVL.

Details on this clonotype: One junction end does not reproduce the germline sequence, and a read error may be involved. The chain couples TRBV5-4 to TRBJ2-2, with TRBD2 matching over 9 bases. Germline loops: CDR1 SGHNT, CDR2 YYREEE (reference sequence). This CDR3 comprises 16 residues. CDR3 nucleotide sequence: TGTGCCAGCAGCCGCGCGGGAGGGAGGGTCGGCGGGGAGCTGCTTTTT. It translates to CASSRAGGRVGGELLF.

This clonotype was seen ten or more times. The chain joins TRBV13 to TRBJ2-2, with D hard to call. The V end was cut by 4 bases, the J end by 10 bases, with 7 bases between. From germline, CDR1 is PRHDT and CDR2 FYEKMQ (reference sequence). CDR3 length: 11 residues. The CDR3 protein is CASSSEAELFF. The CDR3 region has the DNA TGTGCCAGCAGCTCCGAAGCGGAGCTGTTTTTT.

V is TRBV29-1 and J is TRBJ1-4; D possibly corresponds to TRBD1 (5 bases). Between the trimmed V and J ends, which lost 1 base and 0 bases, there was a span of 9 bases. The CDR3 has 15 residues. Germline V gene sequence: CDR1 SQVTM, CDR2 ANQGSEA. The CDR3 region is CSVEGWGATNEKLFF. The CDR3 nucleotides are TGCAGCGTTGAAGGGTGGGGGGCAACTAATGAAAAACTGTTTTTT.

This clonotype was recorded at least ten times. The V and J genes are TRBV28 and TRBJ2-5; D might be TRBD2 (6 bases). This CDR3 has 13 amino acids. Germline CDR1 and CDR2: MDHEN and SYDVKM. The V end was cut by 10 bases, the J end by 1 base, with 13 bases between. The CDR3: CATESEGQETQYF. CDR3 DNA sequence: TGTGCCACCGAGTCGGAGGGCCAAGAGACCCAGTACTTC.

This chain uses TRBV7-2 with TRBJ1-1; D is ambiguous. From germline, CDR1 is SGHTA and CDR2 FQGNSA. With 6 bases removed from V and 3 bases from J, the gap between germline ends came to 8 bases. The CDR3 totals 12 residues. The DNA of the CDR3 is TGTGCCAGCAGTCCCATTGACACTGAAGCTTTCTTT. It encodes CASSPIDTEAFF.

This clonotype was observed at least ten times. The chain carries TRBV5-8 and TRBJ2-1; D possibly corresponds to TRBD2 (6 bases). CDR1 is SGHTS and CDR2 is YDEGEE in the germline V gene. Trimming stripped 0 bases from V and 8 bases from J, with 24 bases between. The CDR3 totals 18 residues. In nucleotides, the CDR3 is TGTGCCAGCAGCTTGGGAAGGGACTCGCTGTCAAGTCACGATGAGCAGTTCTTC. Translated, it gives CASSLGRDSLSSHDEQFF. The full variable domain, its missing parts supplied by reference TRBV5-8 and TRBJ2-1, is EAGVTQSPTHLIKTRGQQATLRCSPISGHTSVYWYQQALGLGLQFLLWYDEGEERNRGNFPPRFSGRQFPNYSSELNVNALELEDSALYLCASSLGRDSLSSHDEQFFGPGTRLTVL.

This clonotype was seen repeatedly, ten times or more. The chain recombines TRBV20-1 with TRBJ1-1; D is undetermined. The germline CDR1 and CDR2 sequences are DFQATT and SNEGSKA (reference sequence). Between the trimmed V and J ends, which lost 0 bases and 0 bases, there was a span of 5 bases. CDR3 size: 13 residues. CDR3 protein: CSARDMLNTEAFF. In nucleotides, the CDR3 is TGCAGTGCTAGAGACATGCTGAACACTGAAGCTTTCTTT.

As regards this clonotype: It may be a read error: a sequence one base away is much more abundant. The chain recombines TRBV6-1 with TRBJ2-7; D might be TRBD2 (7 bases). Germline V gene sequence: CDR1 MNHNS, CDR2 SASEGT. The CDR3 is 12 residues long. The CDR3 loop is CATTGGPQERYF. The CDR3, as DNA: TGTGCCACCACGGGGGGCCCACAGGAGCGGTACTTC.

This clonotype was counted many times. The chain is built from TRBV7-9 and TRBJ2-7; D is uncertain. The CDR3 loop spans 12 amino acids. V lost 6 bases to trimming and J lost 4 bases, with 10 bases between them. The germline V gene encodes CDR1 SEHNR and CDR2 FQNEAQ (reference sequence). CDR3 coding DNA: TGTGCCAGCAGTCTGACTCGGTACGAGCAGTACTTC. Its translation is CASSLTRYEQYF.

V usage is TRBV5-6 and J usage is TRBJ2-3; the match to TRBD1 covers 8 bases. CDR1 is SGHDT and CDR2 is YYEEEE in the germline V gene. The CDR3 length is 18 residues. After removal of 4 bases from V and 1 base from J, the junction contained 14 bases not matched to a gene. CDR3 sequence (DNA): TGTGCCAGCAGCCTCCCAGGGGGACAGGAGTATCGCACAGATACGCAGTATTTT. It translates to CASSLPGGQEYRTDTQYF.

This clonotype showed up many times. The V gene is TRBV29-1, the J gene TRBJ1-1; a weak D match, TRBD1 (5 bases). The germline gives CDR1 SQVTM, CDR2 ANQGSEA. V lost 3 bases, J lost 4 bases, and 12 bases lay in between. The CDR3 spans 13 residues. CDR3 residues: CSVDRDFGTEAFF. Written as DNA, the CDR3 is TGCAGCGTTGACAGGGACTTTGGCACTGAAGCTTTCTTT.

This clonotype has ten or more counts. This chain joins TRBV7-2 and TRBJ2-7; D is perhaps TRBD2 (6 bases). This CDR3 is built from 15 residues. V lost 1 base, J lost 2 bases, and 12 bases lay in between. Germline-derived CDR1 and CDR2 are SGHTA and FQGNSA. The CDR3 DNA is TGTGCCAGCAGCTTAGGGGACTCGACTACCTACGAGCAGTACTTC. It encodes CASSLGDSTTYEQYF.

This clonotype was recorded many times. This rearrangement joins TRBV28 to TRBJ1-2, with unresolved D. V was trimmed by 6 bases and J by 4 bases, leaving 21 bases between them. This CDR3 has 16 amino acids. Per the germline V gene, CDR1 is MDHEN and CDR2 is SYDVKM. The CDR3 here is CASSLTSGSFGYGYTF. Written as DNA, the CDR3 is TGTGCCAGCAGCCTAACGTCTGGATCCTTTGGCTATGGCTACACCTTC.

J is TRBJ2-3 and V is TRBV7-8, with 14 positions matching TRBD2. Unmatched junction bases numbered 5, after V lost 5 bases and J lost 4 bases. CDR3 length equals 16 residues. Germline loops: CDR1 SGHVS, CDR2 FQNEAQ. The CDR3 spells CASSRGTSGSADTQYF. CDR3 nucleotides: TGTGCCAGCAGCCGCGGGACTAGCGGGAGTGCAGATACGCAGTATTTT.

The chain has TRBV5-1 and TRBJ2-7; 8 nucleotides line up with TRBD1. J lost 2 bases, V lost 1 base, and 8 bases had no gene match. The germline gives CDR1 SGHRS, CDR2 YFSETQ. CDR3 length: 16 amino acids. The CDR3 nucleotides read TGCGCCAGCAGCTTGCGGTCGCAGGGGGCCCCCTACGAGCAGTACTTC. This encodes CASSLRSQGAPYEQYF. Full variable domain (outside the CDR3, taken from reference TRBV5-1 and TRBJ2-7): KAGVTQTPRYLIKTRGQQVTLSCSPISGHRSVSWYQQTPGQGLQFLFEYFSETQRNKGNFPGRFSGRQFSNSRSEMNVSTLELGDSALYLCASSLRSQGAPYEQYFGPGTRLTVT.

This clonotype was detected ten times or more. The chain is built from TRBV7-8 and TRBJ2-2; 7 bases are shared with TRBD2. CDR1 and CDR2 from the germline V gene are SGHVS and FQNEAQ. The CDR3 extends over 15 amino acids. J lost 2 bases, V lost 5 bases, and 5 bases had no gene match. CDR3 bases: TGTGCCAGCAGCGCAACGGGGGGAAACACCGGGGAGCTGTTTTTT. It specifies CASSATGGNTGELFF.